The rows below give T cell receptor beta chains drawn from one sample of a study of CD8 T cells in Susac syndrome. TCRdb re-derived calls from the immunoSEQ multiplex PCR reads in MiXCR, one entry per CDR3 protein. The top ten hold roughly 0.25% of the sample, which has nearly 70,000 distinct CDR3 sequences, just under 95% seen once. The sequenced sample consisted of CD8+ T cells from PBMCs. The origin of the receptors is a human donor in good health. Each CDR3 is given with its conserved first and last residue. A D gene is named only where the DNA matches it firmly. Not all rows give a size; the values are once, few, many and, for expanded clones, a class.

NA	NA	TRBV27	TRBJ2-4	TGTGCCAGCAGTTCTCCTTTCGTGGGGGGGCAGTACATTCAGTACTTC	CASSSPFVGGQYIQYF
NA	NA	TRBV19	TRBJ1-1	TGTGCCAGTAGTAATTTGATGAACACTGAAGCTTTCTTT	CASSNLMNTEAFF
NA	NA	TRBV30	TRBJ1-1	TGTGCCTGGAGCGCGGGGGTGGACACTGAAGCTTTCTTT	CAWSAGVDTEAFF
NA	NA	TRBV3-1	TRBJ2-1	TGTGCCAGCAGCCACTACGGCGTTGAGCAGTTCTTC	CASSHYGVEQFF
NA	NA	TRBV4-3	TRBJ1-5	TGCGCCAGCAGCCAAGATCTTAGCACCGGGGGCCGAGAGCCCCAGCATTTT	CASSQDLSTGGREPQHF
NA	NA	TRBV30	TRBJ2-5	TGTGCCTGGAGTGGGGGCCGAGCGGGCCCGCAGGAGACCCAGTACTTC	CAWSGGRAGPQETQYF
NA	TRBD2	TRBV19	TRBJ2-1	TGTGCCAGTAGTCCCGGCGGTAGCGGGGGTCCATCCTACAATGAGCAGTTCTTC	CASSPGGSGGPSYNEQFF
NA	NA	TRBV28	TRBJ1-6	TGTGCCAGCAGTTTAAACCCCTCGACAGATTCACCCCTCCACTTT	CASSLNPSTDSPLHF
NA	NA	TRBV6-5	TRBJ1-1	TGTGCCACCGAACAGAGAATGAACACTGAAGCTTTCTTT	CATEQRMNTEAFF
NA	NA	TRBV27	TRBJ1-2	TGTGCCAGCAGTTATCAAAGGGGCTCTAACTATGGCTACACCTTC	CASSYQRGSNYGYTF
NA	NA	TRBV4-1	TRBJ2-1	TGCGCCAGCAGCCAAGTTTCAAATGAGCAGTTCTTC	CASSQVSNEQFF
NA	TRBD1	TRBV5-1	TRBJ2-7	TGCGCCAGCAGCTACGGACAGGGGCTCTACGAGCAGTACTTC	CASSYGQGLYEQYF
NA	TRBD1	TRBV7-8	TRBJ1-2	TGTGCCAGCAGCCCTCAACCGGACAGGGGGCTATTAGGCTACACCTTC	CASSPQPDRGLLGYTF
NA	NA	TRBV4-3	TRBJ1-4	TGCGCCAGCAGCCAAGATACCAGGGTATGGGAAAAACTGTTTTTT	CASSQDTRVWEKLFF
NA	NA	TRBV29-1	TRBJ2-1	TGCAGCGTTGCCGGGCGTGAGCAGTTCTTC	CSVAGREQFF
NA	TRBD1	TRBV20-1	TRBJ1-5	TGCAGTGCTAGAGAACCGGACAGGGTACAGCCCCAGCATTTT	CSAREPDRVQPQHF
NA	NA	TRBV7-9	TRBJ2-5	TGTGCCAGCAGCTCAACTAGCGGGACAGGGGAGACCCAGTACTTC	CASSSTSGTGETQYF
NA	TRBD2	TRBV4-1	TRBJ2-1	TGCGCCAGCAGCCAAGGAGCGGGGCCTAACAATGAGCAGTTCTTC	CASSQGAGPNNEQFF
NA	NA	TRBV2	TRBJ2-2	TGTGCCAGCAGTGGGAATAGCGTCAACACCGGGGAGCTGTTTTTT	CASSGNSVNTGELFF
NA	NA	TRBV30	TRBJ2-1	TGTGCCTGGAGTCCCGGGGCTCTCGAGCAGTTCTTC	CAWSPGALEQFF
NA	NA	TRBV9	TRBJ2-4	TGTGCCAGCAGCCCCAGCACAGGGCTAGCCAAAAACATTCAGTACTTC	CASSPSTGLAKNIQYF
NA	NA	TRBV6-4	TRBJ2-1	TGTGCCAGCAGTGAAGCGGGTAACTACAATGAGCAGTTCTTC	CASSEAGNYNEQFF
NA	NA	TRBV4-2	TRBJ1-1	TGTGCCAGCAGCCCCGGAAGGGGGATCACTGAAGCTTTCTTT	CASSPGRGITEAFF
NA	NA	TRBV7-9	TRBJ2-1	TGTGCCAGCAGCACCGGGCAGGGGACGGATGAGCAGTTCTTC	CASSTGQGTDEQFF
NA	TRBD2	TRBV19	TRBJ2-1	TGTGCCAGTAGTCCTGTAGCGGGTGCTCTCAATGAGCAGTTCTTC	CASSPVAGALNEQFF
NA	NA	TRBV19	TRBJ2-7	TGTGCCAGTAGTTCGGGGCTATCCTACGAGCAGTACTTC	CASSSGLSYEQYF
once	NA	TRBV29-1	TRBJ1-3	TGCAGCGTTATTTTTCTAGACACTCGGGACCCTGGAAACACCATATATTTT	CSVIFLDTRDPGNTIYF
once	TRBD2	TRBV9	TRBJ2-5	TGTGCCAGCAGCGTAGTTGGTTCTAGCGGGGACCAAGAGACCCAGTACTTC	CASSVVGSSGDQETQYF
NA	NA	TRBV9	TRBJ1-5	TGTGCCAGCAGCGCGCACAGGGGCAATCAGCCCCAGCATTTT	CASSAHRGNQPQHF
NA	NA	TRBV27	TRBJ2-2	TGTGCCAGCAGTTTATACGGACCCGGGTCCGGGGAGCTGTTTTTT	CASSLYGPGSGELFF
once	NA	TRBV27	TRBJ2-5	TGTGCCAGCAGATATGACGCGGACAGTCCAGAGACCCAGTACTTC	CASRYDADSPETQYF